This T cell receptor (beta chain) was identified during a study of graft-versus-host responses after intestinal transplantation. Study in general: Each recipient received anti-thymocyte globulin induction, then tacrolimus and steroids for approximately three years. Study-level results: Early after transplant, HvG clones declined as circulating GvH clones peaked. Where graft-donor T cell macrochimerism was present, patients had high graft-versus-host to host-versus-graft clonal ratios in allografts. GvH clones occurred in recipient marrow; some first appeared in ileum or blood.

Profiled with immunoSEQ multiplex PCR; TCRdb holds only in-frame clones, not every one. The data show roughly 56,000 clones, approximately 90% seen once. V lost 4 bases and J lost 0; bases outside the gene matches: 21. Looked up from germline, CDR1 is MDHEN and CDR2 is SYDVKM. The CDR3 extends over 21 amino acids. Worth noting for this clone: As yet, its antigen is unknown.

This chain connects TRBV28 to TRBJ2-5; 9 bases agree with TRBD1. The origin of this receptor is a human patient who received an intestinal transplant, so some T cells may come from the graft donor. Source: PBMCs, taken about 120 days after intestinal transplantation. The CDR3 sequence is CASSSNRPGQGSIGYQETQYF. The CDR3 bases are TGTGCCAGCAGTTCAAATCGCCCGGGACAGGGATCAATCGGGTACCAAGAGACCCAGTACTTC.